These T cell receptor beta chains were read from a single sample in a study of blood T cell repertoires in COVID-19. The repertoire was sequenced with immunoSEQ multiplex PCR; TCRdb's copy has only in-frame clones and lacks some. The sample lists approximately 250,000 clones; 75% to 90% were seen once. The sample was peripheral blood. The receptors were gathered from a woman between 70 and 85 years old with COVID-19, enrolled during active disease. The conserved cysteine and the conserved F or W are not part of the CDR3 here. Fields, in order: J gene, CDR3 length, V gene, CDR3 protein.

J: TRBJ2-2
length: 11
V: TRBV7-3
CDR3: ASGLGNTGELF

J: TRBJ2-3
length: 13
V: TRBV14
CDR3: ASSSQSKRPDTQY

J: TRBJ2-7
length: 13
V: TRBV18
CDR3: ASSNRDRSSYEQY

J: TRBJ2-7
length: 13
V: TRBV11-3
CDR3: ASSLGAGQVYEQY

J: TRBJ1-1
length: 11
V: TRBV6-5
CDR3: ASSYSSNTEAF

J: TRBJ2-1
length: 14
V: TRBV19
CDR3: ASSISAGSSYNEQF

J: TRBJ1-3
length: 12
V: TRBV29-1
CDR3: SVDPGSSGNTIY

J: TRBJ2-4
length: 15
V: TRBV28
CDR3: ASSLLGASGAKNIQY

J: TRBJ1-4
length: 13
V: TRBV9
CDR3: ASSVSPQGGEKLF

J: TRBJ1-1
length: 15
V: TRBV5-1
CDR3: ASSLGRHNFGDTEAF

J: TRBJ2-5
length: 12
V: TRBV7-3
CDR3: ASSLGVPEETQY

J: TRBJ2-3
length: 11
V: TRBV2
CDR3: ASRPGQADTQY

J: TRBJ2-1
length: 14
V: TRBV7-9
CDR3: ASSLVPSGRSGEQF

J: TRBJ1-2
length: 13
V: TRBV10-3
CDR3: AISEGTGTNYGYT

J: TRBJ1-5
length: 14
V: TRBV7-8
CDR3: ASSPSTGGSNQPQH

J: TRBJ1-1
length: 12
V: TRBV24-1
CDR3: ATSRTGPNTEAF

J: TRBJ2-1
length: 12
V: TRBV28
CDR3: ASSLRLAGGEQF

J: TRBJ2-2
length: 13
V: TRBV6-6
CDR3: ASSHRDRVGGELF

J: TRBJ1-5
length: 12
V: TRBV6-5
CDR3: ASSILGGDQPQH

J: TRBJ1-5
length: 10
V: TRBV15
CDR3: ARTGDNQPQH

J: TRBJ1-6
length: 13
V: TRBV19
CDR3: ASSIVGQRNSPLH

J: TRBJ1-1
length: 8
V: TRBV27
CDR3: ASSLEEAF

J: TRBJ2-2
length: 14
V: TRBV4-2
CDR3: ASSPRLAGDLGELF

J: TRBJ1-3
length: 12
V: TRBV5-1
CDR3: ASSFEGGGNTIY

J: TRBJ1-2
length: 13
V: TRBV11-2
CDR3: ASSLDLQGGYGYT

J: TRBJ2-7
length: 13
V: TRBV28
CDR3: ASKFGLAGGYEQY

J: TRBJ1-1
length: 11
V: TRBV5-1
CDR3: ASSLQGDTEAF

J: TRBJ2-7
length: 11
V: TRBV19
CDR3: ASSGDRDYEQY

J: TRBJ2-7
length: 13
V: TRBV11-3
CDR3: ASSLEPGSLYEQY

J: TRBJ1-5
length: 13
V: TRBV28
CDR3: ASSSPDRGHQPQH

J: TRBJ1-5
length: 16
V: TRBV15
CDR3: ATSRERGGGGYNQPQH

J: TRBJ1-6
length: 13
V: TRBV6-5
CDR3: ASSFEVRHNSPLH

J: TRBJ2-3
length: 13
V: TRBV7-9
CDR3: ASSLLAASTDTQY

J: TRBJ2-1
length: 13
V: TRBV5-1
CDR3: ASRPGQGAYNEQF

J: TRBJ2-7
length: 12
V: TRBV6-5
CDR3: ASTLAGDSYEQY

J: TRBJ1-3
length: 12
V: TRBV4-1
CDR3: ASKNRLAGNTIY

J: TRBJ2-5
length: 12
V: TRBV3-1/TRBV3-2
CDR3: ASNRLGPGETQY

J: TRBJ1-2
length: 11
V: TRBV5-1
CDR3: ASSFLSNYGYT

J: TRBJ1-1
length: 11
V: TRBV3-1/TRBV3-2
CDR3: ASSLLTGTEAF

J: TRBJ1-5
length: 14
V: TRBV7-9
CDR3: ASSPSGGGGNQPQH

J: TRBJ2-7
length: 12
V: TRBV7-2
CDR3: ASSLARASEGRD

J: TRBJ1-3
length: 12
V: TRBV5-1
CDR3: ASSRGQDVNTIY

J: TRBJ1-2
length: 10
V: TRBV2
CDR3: ASRQGARGYT

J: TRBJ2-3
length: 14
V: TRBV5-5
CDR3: ASSLVVAGVGDTQY

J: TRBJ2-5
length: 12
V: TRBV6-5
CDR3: ASKRDRAPETQY

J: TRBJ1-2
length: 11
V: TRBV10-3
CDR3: AISEGPNYGYT

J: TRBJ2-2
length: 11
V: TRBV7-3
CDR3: ASSAPNTGELF

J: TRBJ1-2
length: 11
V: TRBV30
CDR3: ALRTGEDYGYT